The 29 T cell receptor beta chains below were found in one sample sequenced in a study of blood T cell repertoires in COVID-19. The repertoire was sequenced with immunoSEQ multiplex PCR; TCRdb's copy has only in-frame clones and lacks some. The data hold over 200,000 clones, with 80% to 90% observed a single time. The sequencing input was peripheral blood. These receptors all come from a man between 35 and 55 years old who had recovered from COVID-19.

This clone occurred a few times. The chain has TRBV20-1 and TRBJ2-7; D not certain. Germline CDR1 and CDR2: DFQATT and SNEGSKA (reference sequence). This CDR3 has 12 residues. V lost 3 bases to trimming and J lost 2 bases, with 8 bases between them. CDR3 sequence reads: CSASGTAYEQYF. CDR3 DNA sequence: TGCAGTGCTAGTGGAACAGCCTACGAGCAGTACTTC.

The chain has TRBV7-8 and TRBJ1-1; no clear D gene. Germline CDR1 SGHVS, CDR2 FQNEAQ. CDR3 length: 20 amino acids. Trimming took off 5 bases at V and 0 bases at J, with 28 bases between the two ends. DNA of the CDR3: TGTGCCAGCAGCCAACACGACGCATTGAGGGCCGGGGTAGTGAACACTGAAGCTTTCTTT. The encoded protein is CASSQHDALRAGVVNTEAFF.

The CDR3 is CASSVEPGEKLFF. CDR3 sequence (DNA): TGTGCCAGCAGCGTAGAGCCCGGTGAAAAACTGTTTTTT. This chain links TRBV9 with TRBJ1-4, with D unclear. The CDR3 contains 13 residues. V shed 0 bases and J shed 7 bases, with 7 bases lying between them. Germline CDR1 SGDLS, CDR2 YYNGEE.

The chain carries TRBV6-2 or TRBV6-3 and TRBJ2-5, with 9 positions matching TRBD1. This CDR3 has 12 amino acids. With V trimmed by 6 bases and J by 5 bases, 1 base remained unmatched. Germline-derived CDR1 and CDR2 are MNHEY and SVGEGT. The CDR3 DNA reads TGTGCCAGCAGCACAGGGGGCGAGACCCAGTACTTC. Protein: CASSTGGETQYF.

This rearrangement joins TRBV7-6 to TRBJ2-3; 7 bases fit TRBD2. With V trimmed by 5 bases and J by 4 bases, 6 bases remained unmatched. This CDR3 is 14 amino acids long. Germline V CDR1 and CDR2: SGHVS, FNYEAQ. CDR3: CASSTAGVSDTQYF. In DNA, the CDR3 is TGTGCCAGCAGCACCGCGGGGGTATCAGATACGCAGTATTTT.

In nucleotides, the CDR3 is TGCGCCAGCAGCTTCGGACAGGGGGCAGATGGCTACACCTTC. Encoded protein: CASSFGQGADGYTF. The chain recombines TRBV5-1 with TRBJ1-2; 11 bases are shared with TRBD1. CDR1 and CDR2 from the germline V gene are SGHRS and YFSETQ. The CDR3 has 14 amino acids. Trimming took 2 bases from V and 6 from J; bases not matched to a gene: 3.

The genes are TRBV13 and TRBJ2-1; D call uncertain. V shed 4 bases and J shed 7 bases, with 8 bases lying between them. CDR3 length equals 12 residues. Germline-derived CDR1 and CDR2 are PRHDT and FYEKMQ (reference sequence). Here the CDR3 DNA reads TGTGCCAGCAGCTCCCTAGAGAATGAGCAGTTCTTC. Protein product: CASSSLENEQFF.

The CDR3 reads CASSTRQLQGSYEQYF. DNA of the CDR3: TGTGCCAGCAGCACCCGACAGCTCCAGGGGTCCTACGAGCAGTACTTC. The chain links TRBV21-1 to TRBJ2-7; the tabulated D call, TRBD1, remains unverified against the DNA. TRBV21-1 is a documented pseudogene. The CDR3 has 16 residues.

This sequence joins TRBV5-6 and TRBJ1-2; no definite D call. The CDR3 extends over 15 amino acids. Germline values: CDR1 SGHDT, CDR2 YYEEEE. The V gene lost 8 bases and the J gene lost 3 bases, with 20 bases spanning the gap. The CDR3 is CASYTYFGDYYGYTF. The CDR3 DNA reads as TGTGCCAGTTATACCTACTTCGGGGATTACTATGGCTACACCTTC.

The chain recombines TRBV11-3 with TRBJ2-1; TRBD1 aligns across 8 bases. Germline CDR1 SGHNT, CDR2 YENEEA. Trimming removed 6 bases from V and 8 bases from J; junction bases left unmatched: 9. This CDR3 is built from 14 residues. The CDR3 DNA reads TGTGCCAGCAGAGGACAGGGAAGTAGCGATGAGCAGTTCTTC. Translated: CASRGQGSSDEQFF. Drawing the rest from reference TRBV11-3 and TRBJ2-1, the complete variable domain is EAGVVQSPRYKIIEKKQPVAFWCNPISGHNTLYWYLQNLGQGPELLIRYENEEAVDDSQLPKDRFSAERLKGVDSTLKIQPAELGDSAVYLCASRGQGSSDEQFFGPGTRLTVL.

The chain links TRBV27 to TRBJ2-5; 7 positions agree with TRBD1. CDR1 and CDR2 from the germline V gene are MNHEY and SMNVEV (reference sequence). This CDR3 spans 14 amino acids. V shed 8 bases and J 5 bases; nucleotides not matched to a gene: 11. For the CDR3, the DNA is TGTGCCAGCGGCCCGGGACAGAATGGTGAGACCCAGTACTTC. Its translation is CASGPGQNGETQYF.

This clone was counted between two and nine times. This chain uses TRBV4-3 with TRBJ2-1, with 9 nucleotides matching TRBD2. The CDR3 is 16 amino acids. Germline V CDR1 and CDR2: LGHNA, YSLEER. The junction had 6 bases not matched to a gene; V was cut back by 0 bases and J by 6 bases. The chain's CDR3 is CASSQDWGGRANEQFF. The CDR3, as DNA: TGCGCCAGCAGCCAAGACTGGGGCGGGAGGGCCAATGAGCAGTTCTTC.

V usage is TRBV7-6 and J usage is TRBJ2-7; 9 nucleotides align to TRBD2. Germline trimming cut 0 bases from V and 2 bases from J; bases unmatched to any gene: 2. Germline V lookup: CDR1 SGHVS, CDR2 FNYEAQ. This CDR3 has 15 amino acids. The CDR3 sequence is CASSLASGRPYEQYF. The CDR3 DNA reads as TGTGCCAGCAGCTTAGCCAGCGGGAGGCCCTACGAGCAGTACTTC. The full variable domain, completed using reference TRBV7-6 and TRBJ2-7, is GAGVSQSPRYKVTKRGQDVALRCDPISGHVSLYWYRQALGQGPEFLTYFNYEAQQDKSGLPNDRFSAERPEGSISTLTIQRTEQRDSAMYRCASSLASGRPYEQYFGPGTRLTVT.

This chain links TRBV7-9 with TRBJ2-1; D gene ambiguous. Between the trimmed V and J ends, which lost 0 bases and 5 bases, there was a span of 8 bases. CDR1 and CDR2 from the germline V gene are SEHNR and FQNEAQ (reference sequence). The CDR3 runs to 14 residues. The CDR3 coding sequence is TGTGCCAGCAGCTTAGCGTGGAGCAACAATGAGCAGTTCTTC. Amino acids: CASSLAWSNNEQFF.

The chain joins TRBV2 to TRBJ2-1, with D unclear. This CDR3 is 13 amino acids long. Per the germline V gene, CDR1 is SNHLY and CDR2 is FYNNEI. Between the trimmed V and J ends, which lost 6 bases and 4 bases, there was a span of 10 bases. CDR3 sequence: CASSNLQYNEQFF. CDR3 DNA: TGTGCCAGCAGCAATTTACAGTACAATGAGCAGTTCTTC.

As for this clone: The sample carries other DNA sequences with the same CDR3. The chain carries TRBV10-3 and TRBJ1-2; TRBD1 aligns across 7 bases. CDR1 ENHRY and CDR2 SYGVKD come from the germline V gene. Trimming at V came to 3 bases and at J to 6 bases, leaving 4 bases not matched to a gene. The CDR3 sequence is 13 residues long. CDR3 sequence (DNA): TGTGCCATCAGTGAAGACAGGGTCGATGGCTACACCTTC. Protein sequence: CAISEDRVDGYTF.

This clone has a single count. The gene calls are TRBV18 and TRBJ1-2; TRBD1 is a possible D gene (6 bases). V lost 3 bases and J lost 8, with 25 bases in between. Germline V gives CDR1 KGHSH, CDR2 LQKENI. The CDR3 spans 17 residues. CDR3: CASSPSFGQNRREGYTF. CDR3 bases: TGTGCCAGCTCACCCAGTTTCGGACAGAATCGACGGGAAGGCTACACCTTC.

The chain couples TRBV6-2 or TRBV6-3 to TRBJ2-1, with TRBD2 matching 10 bases. Germline V CDR1 and CDR2: MNHEY, SVGEGT. This CDR3 region has 15 residues. V dropped 3 bases and J dropped 8; count of bases not matched to a gene: 7. The CDR3 loop reads CASSYEAGGTDEQFF. CDR3 bases: TGTGCCAGCAGTTATGAAGCGGGAGGGACTGATGAGCAGTTCTTC.

This sequence joins TRBV4-3 and TRBJ2-3; 7 positions match TRBD2. The germline CDR1 and CDR2 sequences are LGHNA and YSLEER. The CDR3 is made up of 16 amino acids. V lost 2 bases to trimming and J lost 0 bases; unmatched junction nucleotides: 5. CDR3 in amino acids: CASSQNGGGSTDTQYF. CDR3 sequence (DNA): TGCGCCAGCAGCCAAAATGGGGGGGGGAGCACAGATACGCAGTATTTT.

This clone was seen just once. The V and J genes are TRBV2 and TRBJ1-5; D unclear. The CDR3 totals 14 residues. V dropped 3 bases and J dropped 3 bases, with 9 bases sitting between them. The germline V gene has CDR1 SNHLY and CDR2 FYNNEI. The CDR3 spells CASSDLSSNQPQHF. The CDR3 DNA follows: TGTGCCAGCAGTGATCTCAGTTCCAATCAGCCCCAGCATTTT.

The chain links TRBV10-3 to TRBJ2-5, with no clear D. The germline CDR1 and CDR2 sequences are ENHRY and SYGVKD. Trimming pared 3 bases from V and 4 bases from J, leaving 12 bases between. This CDR3 comprises 14 residues. CDR3 region: CAISETSSGETQYF. As DNA, the CDR3 is TGTGCCATCAGTGAAACTTCTAGTGGAGAGACCCAGTACTTC.

This sequence joins TRBV4-1 and TRBJ2-7, with TRBD1 as a possible D gene (6 bases). V was pared by 1 base and J by 5 bases, with 21 bases between. The germline V gene encodes CDR1 MGHRA and CDR2 YSYEKL. The CDR3 loop spans 17 amino acids. The DNA for the CDR3 is TGCGCCAGCAGCCAAGCCGCCGCGGTGGTGGGGGCAAACGAGCAGTACTTC. Translating gives CASSQAAAVVGANEQYF.

The chain links TRBV2 to TRBJ2-7; 12 nucleotides match TRBD2. In germline, CDR1 is SNHLY, CDR2 FYNNEI. The length of the CDR3 is 14 residues. The V and J ends lost 4 bases and 2 bases, in that order; junction bases with no gene match: 0. This CDR3 is CASSGLAGAYEQYF. The CDR3 DNA follows: TGTGCCAGCAGTGGACTAGCGGGGGCCTACGAGCAGTACTTC.

V and J are TRBV4-3 and TRBJ1-2; the D is unclear. This CDR3 is built from 15 residues. Trimming left V 0 bases short and J 1 base short, with 9 bases between. CDR1 is LGHNA and CDR2 is YSLEER in the germline V gene. The CDR3 reads CASSQDFILNYGYTF. CDR3 in DNA: TGCGCCAGCAGCCAAGATTTTATCCTTAACTATGGCTACACCTTC.

The chain employs TRBV7-2 and TRBJ2-1; 9 bases fit TRBD2. CDR3 length equals 15 residues. The germline V gene has CDR1 SGHTA and CDR2 FQGNSA. The J segment lost 6 bases and the V segment lost 0 bases, leaving 3 bases of the junction unmatched. CDR3 sequence reads: CASSLARGGPNEQFF. CDR3 sequence (DNA): TGTGCCAGCAGCTTAGCGCGGGGGGGCCCCAATGAGCAGTTCTTC.

The chain couples TRBV29-1 to TRBJ1-2; D is unresolved. Trimming pared 1 base from V and 3 bases from J, leaving 15 bases between. Germline V gives CDR1 SQVTM, CDR2 ANQGSEA. The CDR3 spans 15 residues. CDR3 sequence (DNA): TGCAGCGTTGAAGGGGTCCATGAGGGCTACTATGGCTACACCTTC. This translates into CSVEGVHEGYYGYTF.

V is TRBV11-3 and J is TRBJ1-2; possibly TRBD1 for D (5 bases). The CDR3 is made up of 15 amino acids. Trimming stripped 0 bases from V and 4 bases from J, with 12 bases between. Per germline, CDR1 SGHNT and CDR2 YENEEA. The CDR3 region is CASSLEAGFVYGYTF. DNA of the CDR3: TGTGCCAGCAGCTTAGAGGCAGGGTTCGTCTATGGCTACACCTTC.

This chain links TRBV7-8 with TRBJ2-3; 8 positions match TRBD2. V was clipped by 2 bases and J by 4 bases; unmatched bases: 8. From germline, CDR1 is SGHVS and CDR2 FQNEAQ. The CDR3 extends over 16 amino acids. The CDR3 is CASSLLGGLVADTQYF. CDR3 nucleotides: TGTGCCAGCAGCTTACTTGGGGGACTAGTGGCAGATACGCAGTATTTT.

This rearrangement joins TRBV6-1 to TRBJ2-2, with 9 positions matching TRBD2. The ends lost 1 base at V and 4 bases at J; junction bases unmatched: 1. CDR1 and CDR2 from the germline V gene are MNHNS and SASEGT. The CDR3 has 15 residues. The CDR3 sequence is CASSEELAGTGELFF. The CDR3 nucleotides are TGTGCCAGCAGTGAAGAACTAGCGGGCACCGGGGAGCTGTTTTTT.